Detailed here is one T cell receptor beta chain. Vbeta (60) and Jbeta (13) primers were used in the PCR. Assay used: immunoSEQ multiplex PCR; TCRdb lists only in-frame clones, some missing. The table lists 200,000 or so clones, approximately 80% of them singletons, with roughly 0.7% in the top ten. This specimen belongs to a study of cytomegalovirus exposure and HLA in healthy donors. From germline, CDR1 is MNHEY and CDR2 SMNVEV (reference sequence). The CDR3 runs to 14 residues. V lost 6 bases and J lost 5; bases outside the gene matches: 6. The source of this sequence is a boy aged 2-9 years in good health and CMV-seronegative. V is TRBV27 and J is TRBJ1-5; TRBD1 agrees at 8 bases. Sequencing used PBMCs. CDR3 nucleotide sequence: TGTGCCAGCAGCGGAACAGGGGGGGATCAGCCCCAGCATTTT. This sequence encodes CASSGTGGDQPQHF.